This T cell receptor (beta chain) was retrieved from a study of blood T cell repertoires in COVID-19. CDR3 length: 12 amino acids. CDR1 SQVTM and CDR2 ANQGSEA come from the germline V gene. Trimming pared 7 bases from V and 2 bases from J, leaving 12 bases between. Repertoires were generated with immunoSEQ multiplex PCR, while TCRdb's copy carries only in-frame clones and drops some. The table records 200,000 to 250,000 clones, roughly 80% of them present only once. The origin of this receptor is a woman of 80 years or more with COVID-19, enrolled during active disease. Source material: peripheral blood. The chain recombines TRBV29-1 with TRBJ2-7, with a tentative D call TRBD1 (6 bases). CDR3 sequence reads: CSGRDTPYEQYF. The CDR3 DNA reads as TGCAGCGGCCGGGACACCCCCTACGAGCAGTACTTC.